This T cell receptor beta chain appears in the sequencing data of a study of identical twins. TCRdb recomputed calls from the 5' RACE reads with MiXCR, one row per CDR3 protein. The top ten clones hold around 0.3% of a sample with some 1,600,000 distinct CDR3 sequences, around a third of them seen once. Germline V gene lookup returns CDR1 LGHDT and CDR2 YNNKEL (reference sequence). Trimming left V 3 bases short and J 2 bases short, with 10 bases between. The CDR3 spans 14 residues. Source material: cord blood. The sequence was collected from a newborn girl in good health. The rearrangement links TRBV3-1 to TRBJ1-1; D call uncertain. The CDR3 loop reads CASSQGIINTEAFF. CDR3 coding DNA: TGTGCCAGCAGCCAGGGCATAATAAACACTGAAGCTTTCTTT.